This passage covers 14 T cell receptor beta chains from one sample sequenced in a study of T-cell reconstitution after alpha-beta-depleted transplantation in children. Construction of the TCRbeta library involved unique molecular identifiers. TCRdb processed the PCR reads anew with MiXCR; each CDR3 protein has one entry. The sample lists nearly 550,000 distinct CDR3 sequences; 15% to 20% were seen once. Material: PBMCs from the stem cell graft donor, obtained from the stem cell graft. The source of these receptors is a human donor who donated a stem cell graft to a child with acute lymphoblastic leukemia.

CDR3 in amino acids: CASSPGRKKETQYF. The CDR3 nucleotides read TGCGCCAGCAGCCCGGGACGGAAAAAAGAGACCCAGTACTTC. The chain has TRBV5-1 and TRBJ2-5; D possibly uses TRBD1 or TRBD2 (5 bases each). The CDR3 is made up of 14 amino acids. V lost 4 bases, J lost 3 bases, and 13 bases lay in between. The germline V gene encodes CDR1 SGHRS and CDR2 YFSETQ.

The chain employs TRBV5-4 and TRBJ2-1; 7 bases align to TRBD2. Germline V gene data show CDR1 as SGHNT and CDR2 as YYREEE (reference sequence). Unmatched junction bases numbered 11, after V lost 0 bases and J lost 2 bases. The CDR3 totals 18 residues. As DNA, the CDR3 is TGTGCCAGCAGCTTGGGCCTTTGGGCGGGAGACCCCTACAATGAGCAGTTCTTC. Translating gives CASSLGLWAGDPYNEQFF.

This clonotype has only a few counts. The CDR3 sequence is CASSSQYRNTEAFF. In DNA form, the CDR3 reads TGTGCCAGCAGCTCACAGTACAGGAACACTGAAGCTTTCTTT. The chain has TRBV7-2 and TRBJ1-1; D is unresolved. Germline lookup yields CDR1 SGHTA and CDR2 FQGNSA. V lost 4 bases and J lost 1, with 10 bases in between. CDR3 length: 14 amino acids.

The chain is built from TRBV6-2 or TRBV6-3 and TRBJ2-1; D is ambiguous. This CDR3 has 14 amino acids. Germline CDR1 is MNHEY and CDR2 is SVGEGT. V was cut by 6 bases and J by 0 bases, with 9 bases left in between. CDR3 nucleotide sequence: TGTGCCAGCAGCCGCGCCACCTCCTACAATGAGCAGTTCTTC. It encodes CASSRATSYNEQFF.

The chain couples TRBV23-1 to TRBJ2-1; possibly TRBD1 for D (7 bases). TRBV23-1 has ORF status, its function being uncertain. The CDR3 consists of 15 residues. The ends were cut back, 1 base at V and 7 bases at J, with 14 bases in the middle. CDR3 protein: CASSQWVRGANEQFF. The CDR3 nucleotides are TGCGCCAGCAGTCAATGGGTCAGGGGGGCGAATGAGCAGTTCTTC.

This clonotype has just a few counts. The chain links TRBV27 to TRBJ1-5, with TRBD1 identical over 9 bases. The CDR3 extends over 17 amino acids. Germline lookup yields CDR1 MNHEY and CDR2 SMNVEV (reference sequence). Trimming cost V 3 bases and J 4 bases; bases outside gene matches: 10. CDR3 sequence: CASSFSLGTGSNQPQHF. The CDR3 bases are TGTGCCAGCAGTTTTTCCCTCGGGACAGGGTCAAATCAGCCCCAGCATTTT.

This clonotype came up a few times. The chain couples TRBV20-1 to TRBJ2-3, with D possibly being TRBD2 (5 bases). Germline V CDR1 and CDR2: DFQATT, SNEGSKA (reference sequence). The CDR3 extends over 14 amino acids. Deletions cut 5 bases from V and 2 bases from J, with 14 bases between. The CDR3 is CSAGLRTFTDTQYF. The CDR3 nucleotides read TGCAGTGCTGGACTGAGGACTTTCACAGATACGCAGTATTTT.

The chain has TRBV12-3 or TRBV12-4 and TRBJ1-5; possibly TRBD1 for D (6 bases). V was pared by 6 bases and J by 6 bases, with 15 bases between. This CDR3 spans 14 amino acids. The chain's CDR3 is CASRLQGMAQPQHF. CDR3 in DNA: TGTGCCAGCAGATTGCAGGGGATGGCTCAGCCCCAGCATTTT.

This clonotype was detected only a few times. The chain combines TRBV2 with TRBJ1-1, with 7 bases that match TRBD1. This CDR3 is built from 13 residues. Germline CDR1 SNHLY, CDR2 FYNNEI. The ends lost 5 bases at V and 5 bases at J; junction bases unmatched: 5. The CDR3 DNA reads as TGTGCCAGCAGTCGGACAGGAAAGACTGAAGCTTTCTTT. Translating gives CASSRTGKTEAFF. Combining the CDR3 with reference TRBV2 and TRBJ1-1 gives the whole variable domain EPEVTQTPSHQVTQMGQEVILRCVPISNHLYFYWYRQILGQKVEFLVSFYNNEISEKSEIFDDQFSVERPDGSNFTLKIRSTKLEDSAMYFCASSRTGKTEAFFGQGTRLTVV.

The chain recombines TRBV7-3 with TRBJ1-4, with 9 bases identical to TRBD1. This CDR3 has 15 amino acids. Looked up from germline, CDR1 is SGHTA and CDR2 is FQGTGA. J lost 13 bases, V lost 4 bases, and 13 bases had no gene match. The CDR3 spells CASSSPGQGALRLFF. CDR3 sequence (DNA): TGTGCCAGCAGCTCTCCGGGACAGGGCGCCTTGCGACTGTTTTTT.

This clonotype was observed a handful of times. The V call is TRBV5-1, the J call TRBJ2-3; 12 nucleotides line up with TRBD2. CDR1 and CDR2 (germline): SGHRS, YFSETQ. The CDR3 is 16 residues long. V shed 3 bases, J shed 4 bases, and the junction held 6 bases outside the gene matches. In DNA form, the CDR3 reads TGCGCCAGCAGCTGGTACTCTAGCGGGAGGGCAGATACGCAGTATTTT. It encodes CASSWYSSGRADTQYF. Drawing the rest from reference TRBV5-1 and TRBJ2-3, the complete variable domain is KAGVTQTPRYLIKTRGQQVTLSCSPISGHRSVSWYQQTPGQGLQFLFEYFSETQRNKGNFPGRFSGRQFSNSRSEMNVSTLELGDSALYLCASSWYSSGRADTQYFGPGTRLTVL.

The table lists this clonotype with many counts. The CDR3 loop reads CASSLYDRGAEAFF. The CDR3 bases are TGCGCCAGCAGCCTTTATGACAGGGGCGCTGAAGCTTTCTTT. The chain joins TRBV5-1 to TRBJ1-1; 8 positions agree with TRBD1. V lost 4 bases to trimming and J lost 6 bases; unmatched junction nucleotides: 8. Germline V gene lookup returns CDR1 SGHRS and CDR2 YFSETQ. This CDR3 contains 14 residues.

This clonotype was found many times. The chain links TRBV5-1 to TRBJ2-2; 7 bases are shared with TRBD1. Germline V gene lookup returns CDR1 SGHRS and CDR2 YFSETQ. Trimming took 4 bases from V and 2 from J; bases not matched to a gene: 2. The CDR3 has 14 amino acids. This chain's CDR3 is CASSGTVNTGELFF. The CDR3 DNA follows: TGCGCCAGCAGCGGGACAGTCAACACCGGGGAGCTGTTTTTT.

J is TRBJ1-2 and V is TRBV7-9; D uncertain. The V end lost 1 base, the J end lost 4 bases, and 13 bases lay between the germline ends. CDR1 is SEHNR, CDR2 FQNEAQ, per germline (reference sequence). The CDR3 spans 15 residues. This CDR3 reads CASSLEAGNSYGYTF. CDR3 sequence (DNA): TGTGCCAGCAGCTTAGAGGCAGGTAATAGCTATGGCTACACCTTC. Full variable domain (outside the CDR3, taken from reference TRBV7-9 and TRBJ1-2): DTGVSQNPRHKITKRGQNVTFRCDPISEHNRLYWYRQTLGQGPEFLTYFQNEAQLEKSRLLSDRFSAERPKGSFSTLEIQRTEQGDSAMYLCASSLEAGNSYGYTFGSGTRLTVV.